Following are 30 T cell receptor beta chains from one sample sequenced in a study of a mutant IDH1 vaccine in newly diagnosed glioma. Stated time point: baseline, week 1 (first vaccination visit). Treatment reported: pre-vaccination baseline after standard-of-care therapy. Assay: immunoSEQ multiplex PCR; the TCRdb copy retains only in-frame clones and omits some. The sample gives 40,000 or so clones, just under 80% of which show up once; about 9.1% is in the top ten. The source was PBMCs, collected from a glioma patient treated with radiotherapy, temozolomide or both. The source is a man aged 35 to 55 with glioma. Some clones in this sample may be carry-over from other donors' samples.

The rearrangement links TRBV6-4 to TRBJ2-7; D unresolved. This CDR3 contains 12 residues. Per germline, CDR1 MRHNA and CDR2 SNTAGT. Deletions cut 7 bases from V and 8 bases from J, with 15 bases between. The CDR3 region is CASIPPARQQYF. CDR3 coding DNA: TGTGCCAGCATCCCCCCCGCTCGCCAGCAGTACTTC.

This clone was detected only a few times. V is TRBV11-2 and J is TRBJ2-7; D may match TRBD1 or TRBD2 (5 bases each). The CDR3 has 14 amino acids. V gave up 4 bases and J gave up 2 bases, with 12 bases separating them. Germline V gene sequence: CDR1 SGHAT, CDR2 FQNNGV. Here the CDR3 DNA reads TGTGCCAGCAGCTCACCGGGACCGCCCTACGAGCAGTACTTC. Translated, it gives CASSSPGPPYEQYF. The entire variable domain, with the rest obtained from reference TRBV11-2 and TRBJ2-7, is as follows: EAGVAQSPRYKIIEKRQSVAFWCNPISGHATLYWYQQILGQGPKLLIQFQNNGVVDDSQLPKDRFSAERLKGVDSTLKIQPAKLEDSAVYLCASSSPGPPYEQYFGPGTRLTVT.

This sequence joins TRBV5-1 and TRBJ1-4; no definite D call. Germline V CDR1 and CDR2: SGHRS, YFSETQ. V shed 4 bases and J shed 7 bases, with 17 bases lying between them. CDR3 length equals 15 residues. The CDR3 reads CASSISPQRAEKLFF. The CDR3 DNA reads TGCGCCAGCAGCATAAGCCCCCAAAGGGCTGAAAAACTGTTTTTT.

The CDR3 sequence is CASTTGTNTEAFF. The DNA for the CDR3 is TGCGCCAGTACCACAGGGACGAACACTGAAGCTTTCTTT. The J gene is TRBJ1-1, the V gene TRBV5-1; the D gene is possibly TRBD1 (6 bases). CDR1 is SGHRS and CDR2 is YFSETQ in the germline V gene. The CDR3 is 13 residues long. Trimming left V 8 bases short and J 1 base short, with 12 bases between.

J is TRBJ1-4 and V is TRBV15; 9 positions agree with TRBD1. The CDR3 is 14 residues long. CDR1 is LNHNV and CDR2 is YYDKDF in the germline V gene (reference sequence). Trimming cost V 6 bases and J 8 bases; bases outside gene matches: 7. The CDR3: CATRAGQGREKLFF. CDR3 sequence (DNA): TGTGCCACCAGGGCGGGACAGGGCCGCGAAAAACTGTTTTTT.

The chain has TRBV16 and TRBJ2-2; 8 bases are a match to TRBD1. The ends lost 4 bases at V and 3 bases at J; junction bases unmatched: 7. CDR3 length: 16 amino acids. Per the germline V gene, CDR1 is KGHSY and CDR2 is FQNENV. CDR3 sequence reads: CASSPTDRGHTGELFF. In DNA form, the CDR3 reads TGTGCCAGCAGCCCAACCGACAGGGGTCACACCGGGGAGCTGTTTTTT.

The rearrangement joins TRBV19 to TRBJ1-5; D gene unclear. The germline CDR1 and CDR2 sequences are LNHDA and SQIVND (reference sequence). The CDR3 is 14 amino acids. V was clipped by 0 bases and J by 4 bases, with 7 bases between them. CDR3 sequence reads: CASSIDLGNQPQHF. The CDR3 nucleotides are TGTGCCAGTAGTATAGATCTTGGGAATCAGCCCCAGCATTTT. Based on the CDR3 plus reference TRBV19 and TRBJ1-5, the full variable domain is DGGITQSPKYLFRKEGQNVTLSCEQNLNHDAMYWYRQDPGQGLRLIYYSQIVNDFQKGDIAEGYSVSREKKESFPLTVTSAQKNPTAFYLCASSIDLGNQPQHFGDGTRLSIL.

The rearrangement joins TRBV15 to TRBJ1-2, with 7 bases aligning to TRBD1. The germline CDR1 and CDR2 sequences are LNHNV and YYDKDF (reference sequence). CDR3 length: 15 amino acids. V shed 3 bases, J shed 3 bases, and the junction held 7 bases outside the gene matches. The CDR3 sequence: CATSRAGTEHYGYTF. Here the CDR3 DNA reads TGTGCCACCAGCAGGGCCGGGACAGAGCACTATGGCTACACCTTC.

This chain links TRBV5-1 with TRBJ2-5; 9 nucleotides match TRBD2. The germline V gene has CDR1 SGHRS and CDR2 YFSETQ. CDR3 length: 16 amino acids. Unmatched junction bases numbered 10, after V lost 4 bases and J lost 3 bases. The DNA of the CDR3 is TGCGCCAGCAGCCCGACGGCGGGGGGGCCTGAAGAGACCCAGTACTTC. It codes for CASSPTAGGPEETQYF.

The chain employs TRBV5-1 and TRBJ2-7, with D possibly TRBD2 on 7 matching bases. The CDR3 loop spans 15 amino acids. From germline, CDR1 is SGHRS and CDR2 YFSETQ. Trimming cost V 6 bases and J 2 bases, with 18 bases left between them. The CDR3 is CASKKWGGTAYEQYF. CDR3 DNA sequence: TGCGCCAGCAAGAAGTGGGGGGGCACCGCCTACGAGCAGTACTTC.

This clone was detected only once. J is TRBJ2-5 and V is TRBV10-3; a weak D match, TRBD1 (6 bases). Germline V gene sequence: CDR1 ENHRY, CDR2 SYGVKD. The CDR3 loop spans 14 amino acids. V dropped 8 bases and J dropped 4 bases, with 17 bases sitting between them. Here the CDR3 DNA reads TGTGCCATCTCCGGGACACAAGACGGAGAGACCCAGTACTTC. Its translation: CAISGTQDGETQYF.

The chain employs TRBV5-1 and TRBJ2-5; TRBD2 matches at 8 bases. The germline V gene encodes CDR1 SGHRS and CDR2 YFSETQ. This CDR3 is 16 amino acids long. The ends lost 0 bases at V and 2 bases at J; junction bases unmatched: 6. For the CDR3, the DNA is TGCGCCAGCAGCTTGGCCTCGGGACTAGGGCAAGAGACCCAGTACTTC. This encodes CASSLASGLGQETQYF.

CDR3 loop: CASSIAQMNTEAFF. The CDR3 DNA follows: TGTGCCAGTAGTATAGCCCAGATGAACACTGAAGCTTTCTTT. V and J are TRBV19 and TRBJ1-1; no clear D. The CDR3 loop spans 14 amino acids. Germline V lookup: CDR1 LNHDA, CDR2 SQIVND (reference sequence). Trimming left V 1 base short and J 0 bases short, with 6 bases between.

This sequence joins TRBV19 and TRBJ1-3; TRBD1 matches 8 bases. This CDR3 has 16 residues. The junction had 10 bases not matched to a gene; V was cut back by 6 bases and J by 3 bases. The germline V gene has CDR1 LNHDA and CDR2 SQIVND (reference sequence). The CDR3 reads CASRLLGTGIGNTIYF. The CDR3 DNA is TGTGCCAGTAGGCTCCTAGGGACAGGCATTGGAAACACCATATATTTT.

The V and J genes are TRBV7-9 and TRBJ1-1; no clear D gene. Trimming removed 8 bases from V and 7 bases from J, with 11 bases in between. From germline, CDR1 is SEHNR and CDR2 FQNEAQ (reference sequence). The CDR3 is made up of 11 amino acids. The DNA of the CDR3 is TGTGCCAGCTCCACCCCCCTTGAAGCTTTCTTT. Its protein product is CASSTPLEAFF.

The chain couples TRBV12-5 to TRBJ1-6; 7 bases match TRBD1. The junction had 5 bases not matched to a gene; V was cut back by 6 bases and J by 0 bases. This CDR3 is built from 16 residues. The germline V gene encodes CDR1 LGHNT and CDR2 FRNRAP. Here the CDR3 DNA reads TGTGCTAGTGGCCCCCGGGACAGCTCCTATAATTCACCCCTCCACTTT. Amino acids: CASGPRDSSYNSPLHF.

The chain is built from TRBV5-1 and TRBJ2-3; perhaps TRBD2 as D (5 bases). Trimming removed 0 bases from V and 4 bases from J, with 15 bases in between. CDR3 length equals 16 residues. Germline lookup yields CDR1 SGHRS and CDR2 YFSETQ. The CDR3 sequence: CASSLVGRGWADTQYF. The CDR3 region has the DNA TGCGCCAGCAGCTTGGTGGGCCGAGGGTGGGCAGATACGCAGTATTTT.

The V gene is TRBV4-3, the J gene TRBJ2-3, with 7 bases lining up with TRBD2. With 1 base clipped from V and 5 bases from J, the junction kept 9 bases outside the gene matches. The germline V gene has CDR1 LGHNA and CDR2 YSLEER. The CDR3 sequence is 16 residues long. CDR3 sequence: CASSQGHGAGVDTQYF. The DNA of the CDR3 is TGCGCCAGCAGCCAAGGCCACGGGGCGGGGGTAGATACGCAGTATTTT.

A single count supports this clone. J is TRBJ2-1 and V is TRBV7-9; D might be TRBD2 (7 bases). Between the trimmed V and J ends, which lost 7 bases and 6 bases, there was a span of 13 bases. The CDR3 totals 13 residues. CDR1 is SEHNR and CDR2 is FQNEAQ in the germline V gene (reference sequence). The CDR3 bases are TGTGCCAGCATCCTAGGGGGGGTCAATGAGCAGTTCTTC. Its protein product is CASILGGVNEQFF.

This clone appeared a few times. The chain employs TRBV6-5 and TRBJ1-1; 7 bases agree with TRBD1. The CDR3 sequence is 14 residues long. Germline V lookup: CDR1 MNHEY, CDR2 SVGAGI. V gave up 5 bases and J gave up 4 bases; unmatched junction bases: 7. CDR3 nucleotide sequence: TGTGCCAGCAGTCCAATTGACAGGGTCACTGAAGCTTTCTTT. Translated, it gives CASSPIDRVTEAFF.

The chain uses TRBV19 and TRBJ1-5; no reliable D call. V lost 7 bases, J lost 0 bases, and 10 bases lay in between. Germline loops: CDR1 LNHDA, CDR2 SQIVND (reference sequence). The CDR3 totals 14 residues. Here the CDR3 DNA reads TGTGCCAGTACCTCCCCCTTTAGCAATCAGCCCCAGCATTTT. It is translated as CASTSPFSNQPQHF.

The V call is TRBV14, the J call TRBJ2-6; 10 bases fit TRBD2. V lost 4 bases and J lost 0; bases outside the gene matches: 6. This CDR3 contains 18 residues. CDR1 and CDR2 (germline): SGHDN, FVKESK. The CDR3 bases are TGTGCCAGCAGCCCCTTAGCGGGGGGACGCTCTGGGGCCAACGTCCTGACTTTC. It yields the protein CASSPLAGGRSGANVLTF.

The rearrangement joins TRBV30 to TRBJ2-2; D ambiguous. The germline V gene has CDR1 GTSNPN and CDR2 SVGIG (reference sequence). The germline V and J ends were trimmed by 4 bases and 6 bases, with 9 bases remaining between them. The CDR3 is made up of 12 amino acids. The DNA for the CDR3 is TGTGCCTGGAATCGTGAAGCCGGGGAGCTGTTTTTT. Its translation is CAWNREAGELFF.

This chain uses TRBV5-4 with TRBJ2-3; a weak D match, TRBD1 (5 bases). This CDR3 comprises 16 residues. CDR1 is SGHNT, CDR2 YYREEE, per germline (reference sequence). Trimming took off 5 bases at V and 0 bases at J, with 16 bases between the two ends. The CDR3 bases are TGTGCCAGCAGAGTAAGGGGAAGGGGAAGCACAGATACGCAGTATTTT. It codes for CASRVRGRGSTDTQYF.

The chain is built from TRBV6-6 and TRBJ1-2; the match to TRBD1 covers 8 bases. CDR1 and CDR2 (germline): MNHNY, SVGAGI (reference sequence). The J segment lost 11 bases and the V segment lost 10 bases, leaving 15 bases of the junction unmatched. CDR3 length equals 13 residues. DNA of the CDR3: TGTGCCACATCGGAACAGGGGGAATCTGGATACACCTTC. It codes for CATSEQGESGYTF.

Here the CDR3 reads CAISVTPTDYEQYF. For the CDR3, the DNA is TGTGCCATCAGTGTGACACCTACCGACTACGAGCAGTACTTC. V and J are TRBV10-3 and TRBJ2-7; D remains ambiguous. The CDR3 extends over 14 amino acids. V gave up 4 bases and J gave up 3 bases, with 13 bases separating them. Germline lookup yields CDR1 ENHRY and CDR2 SYGVKD.

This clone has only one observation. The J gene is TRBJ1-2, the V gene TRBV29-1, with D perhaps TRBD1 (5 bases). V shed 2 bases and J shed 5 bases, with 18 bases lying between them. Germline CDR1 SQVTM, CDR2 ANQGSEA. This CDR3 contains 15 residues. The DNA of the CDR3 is TGCAGCGTTGAATTACAGGACGCACTACTGTATGGCTACACCTTC. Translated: CSVELQDALLYGYTF. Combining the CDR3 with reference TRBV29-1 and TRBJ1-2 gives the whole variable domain SAVISQKPSRDICQRGTSLTIQCQVDSQVTMMFWYRQQPGQSLTLIATANQGSEATYESGFVIDKFPISRPNLTFSTLTVSNMSPEDSSIYLCSVELQDALLYGYTFGSGTRLTVV.

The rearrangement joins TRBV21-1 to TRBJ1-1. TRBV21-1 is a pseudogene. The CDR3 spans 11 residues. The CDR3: CASSKAHPGLF. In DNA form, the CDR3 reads TGTGCCAGCAGCAAAGCCCACCCCGGATTATTT.

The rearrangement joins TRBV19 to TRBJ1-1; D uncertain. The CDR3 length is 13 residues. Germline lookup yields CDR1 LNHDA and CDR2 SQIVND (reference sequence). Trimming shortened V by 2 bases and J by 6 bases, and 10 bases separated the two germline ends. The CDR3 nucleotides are TGTGCCAGTAGTATACATAGGGATGCTGAAGCTTTCTTT. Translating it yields CASSIHRDAEAFF.

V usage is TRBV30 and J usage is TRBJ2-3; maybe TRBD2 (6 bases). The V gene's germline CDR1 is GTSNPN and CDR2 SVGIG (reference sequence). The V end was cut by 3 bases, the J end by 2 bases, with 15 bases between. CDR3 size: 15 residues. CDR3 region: CAWRRGPSATDTQYF. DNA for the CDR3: TGTGCCTGGAGAAGGGGCCCTAGCGCCACAGATACGCAGTATTTT. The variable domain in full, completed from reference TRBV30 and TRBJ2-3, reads SQTIHQWPATLVQPVGSPLSLECTVEGTSNPNLYWYRQAAGRGLQLLFYSVGIGQISSEVPQNLSASRPQDRQFILSSKKLLLSDSGFYLCAWRRGPSATDTQYFGPGTRLTVL.